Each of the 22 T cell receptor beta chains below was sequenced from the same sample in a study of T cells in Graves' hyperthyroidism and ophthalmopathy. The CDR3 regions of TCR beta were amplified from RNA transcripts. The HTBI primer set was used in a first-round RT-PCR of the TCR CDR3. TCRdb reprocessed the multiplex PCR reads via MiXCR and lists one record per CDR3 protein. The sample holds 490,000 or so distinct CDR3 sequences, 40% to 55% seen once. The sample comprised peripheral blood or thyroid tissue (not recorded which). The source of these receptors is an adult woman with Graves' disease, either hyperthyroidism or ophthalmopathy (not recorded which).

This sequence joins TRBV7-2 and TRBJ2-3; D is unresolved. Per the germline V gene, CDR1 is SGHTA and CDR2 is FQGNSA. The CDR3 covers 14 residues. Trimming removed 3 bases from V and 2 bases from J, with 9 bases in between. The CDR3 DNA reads TGTGCCAGCAGCTTCTCCCACCACACAGATACGCAGTATTTT. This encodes CASSFSHHTDTQYF.

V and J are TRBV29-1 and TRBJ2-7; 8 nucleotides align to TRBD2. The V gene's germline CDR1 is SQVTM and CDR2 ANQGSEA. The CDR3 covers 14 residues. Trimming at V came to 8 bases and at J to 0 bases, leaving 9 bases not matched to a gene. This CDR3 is CSLSHGRASYEQYF. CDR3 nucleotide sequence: TGCAGCTTAAGCCACGGGAGGGCCTCCTACGAGCAGTACTTC.

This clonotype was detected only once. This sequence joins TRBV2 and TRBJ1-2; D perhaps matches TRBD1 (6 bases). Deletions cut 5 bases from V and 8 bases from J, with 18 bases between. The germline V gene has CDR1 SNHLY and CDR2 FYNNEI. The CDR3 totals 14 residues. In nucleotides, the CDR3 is TGTGCCAGCAGTTTGATTAGCGGGGGGCTGGGCTACACCTTC. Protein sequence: CASSLISGGLGYTF.

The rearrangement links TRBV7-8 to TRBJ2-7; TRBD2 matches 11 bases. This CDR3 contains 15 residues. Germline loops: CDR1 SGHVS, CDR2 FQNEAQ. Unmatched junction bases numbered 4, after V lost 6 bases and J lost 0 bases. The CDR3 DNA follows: TGTGCCAGCAGGGCCCTAGCGGGAGGCTCCTACGAGCAGTACTTC. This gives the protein CASRALAGGSYEQYF. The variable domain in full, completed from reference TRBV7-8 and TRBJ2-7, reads GAGVSQSPRYKVAKRGQDVALRCDPISGHVSLFWYQQALGQGPEFLTYFQNEAQLDKSGLPSDRFFAERPEGSVSTLKIQRTQQEDSAVYLCASRALAGGSYEQYFGPGTRLTVT.

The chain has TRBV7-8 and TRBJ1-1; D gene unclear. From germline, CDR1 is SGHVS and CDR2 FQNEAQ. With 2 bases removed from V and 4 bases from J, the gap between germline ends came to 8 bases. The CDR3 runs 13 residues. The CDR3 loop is CASSLRATTEAFF. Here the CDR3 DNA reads TGTGCCAGCAGCTTACGGGCCACCACTGAAGCTTTCTTT.

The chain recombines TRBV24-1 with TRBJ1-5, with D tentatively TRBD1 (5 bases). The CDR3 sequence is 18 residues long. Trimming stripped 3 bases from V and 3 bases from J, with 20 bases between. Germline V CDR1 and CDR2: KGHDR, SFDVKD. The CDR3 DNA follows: TGTGCCACCAGTGATACAAGGGACGGCCACGGGAACAATCAGCCCCAGCATTTT. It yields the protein CATSDTRDGHGNNQPQHF.

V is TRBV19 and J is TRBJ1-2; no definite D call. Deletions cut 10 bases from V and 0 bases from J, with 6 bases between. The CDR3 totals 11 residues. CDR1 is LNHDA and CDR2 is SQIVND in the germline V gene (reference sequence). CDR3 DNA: TGTGCCACCGGGACTAACTATGGCTACACCTTC. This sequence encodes CATGTNYGYTF.

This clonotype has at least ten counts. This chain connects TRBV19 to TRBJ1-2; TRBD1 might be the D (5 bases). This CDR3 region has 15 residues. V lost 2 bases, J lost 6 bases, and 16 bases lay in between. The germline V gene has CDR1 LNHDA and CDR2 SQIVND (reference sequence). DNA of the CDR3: TGTGCCAGTAGTATACCGGGGGGTAGCGTCGATGGCTACACCTTC. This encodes CASSIPGGSVDGYTF. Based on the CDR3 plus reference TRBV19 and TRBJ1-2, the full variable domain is DGGITQSPKYLFRKEGQNVTLSCEQNLNHDAMYWYRQDPGQGLRLIYYSQIVNDFQKGDIAEGYSVSREKKESFPLTVTSAQKNPTAFYLCASSIPGGSVDGYTFGSGTRLTVV.

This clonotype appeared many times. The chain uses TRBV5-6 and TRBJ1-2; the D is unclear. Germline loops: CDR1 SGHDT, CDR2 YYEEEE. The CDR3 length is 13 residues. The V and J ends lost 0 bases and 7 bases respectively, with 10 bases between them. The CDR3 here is CASSLDGLGGYTF. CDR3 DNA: TGTGCCAGCAGCTTGGATGGGTTAGGTGGCTACACCTTC.

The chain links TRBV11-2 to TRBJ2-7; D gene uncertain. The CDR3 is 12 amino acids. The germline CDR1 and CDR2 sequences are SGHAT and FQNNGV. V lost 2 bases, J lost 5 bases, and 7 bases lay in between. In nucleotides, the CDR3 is TGTGCCAGCAGCTTATCAATCCACGAGCAGTACTTC. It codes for CASSLSIHEQYF.

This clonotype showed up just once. CDR3: CASSEWLGETQYF. In nucleotides, the CDR3 is TGTGCCAGCAGTGAATGGTTGGGAGAGACCCAGTACTTC. The chain couples TRBV2 to TRBJ2-5; D is unclear. Per germline, CDR1 SNHLY and CDR2 FYNNEI. Trimming left V 2 bases short and J 4 bases short, with 8 bases between. The CDR3 spans 13 residues.

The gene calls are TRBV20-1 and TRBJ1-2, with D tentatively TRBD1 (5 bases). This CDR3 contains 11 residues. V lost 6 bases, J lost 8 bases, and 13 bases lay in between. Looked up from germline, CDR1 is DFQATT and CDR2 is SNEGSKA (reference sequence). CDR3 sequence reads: CSATDSLGYTF. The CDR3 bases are TGCAGTGCCACCGACAGTTTAGGCTACACCTTC.

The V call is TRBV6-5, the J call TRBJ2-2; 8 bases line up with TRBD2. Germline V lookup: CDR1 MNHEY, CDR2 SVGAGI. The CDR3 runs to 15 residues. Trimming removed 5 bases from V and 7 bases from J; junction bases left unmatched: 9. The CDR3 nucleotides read TGTGCCAGCAGTATCCCGGGCGGGGGGCACGGGGAGCTGTTTTTT. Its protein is CASSIPGGGHGELFF.

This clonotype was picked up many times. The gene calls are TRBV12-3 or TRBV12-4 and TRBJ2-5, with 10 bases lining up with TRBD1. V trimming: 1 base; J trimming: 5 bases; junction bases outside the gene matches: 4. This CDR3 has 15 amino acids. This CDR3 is CASSLGTGGTETQYF. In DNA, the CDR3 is TGTGCCAGCAGTTTAGGGACAGGGGGAACGGAGACCCAGTACTTC.

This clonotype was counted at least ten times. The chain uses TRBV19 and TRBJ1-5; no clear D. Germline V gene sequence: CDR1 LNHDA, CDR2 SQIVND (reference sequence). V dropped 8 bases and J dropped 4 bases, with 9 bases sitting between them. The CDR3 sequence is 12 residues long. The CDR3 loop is CASGGGNQPQHF. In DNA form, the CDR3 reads TGTGCCAGTGGAGGCGGGAATCAGCCCCAGCATTTT.

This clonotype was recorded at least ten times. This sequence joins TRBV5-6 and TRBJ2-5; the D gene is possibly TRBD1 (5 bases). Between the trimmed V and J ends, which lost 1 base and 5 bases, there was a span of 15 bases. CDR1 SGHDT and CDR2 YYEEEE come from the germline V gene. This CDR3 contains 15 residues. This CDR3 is CASSLLAAGRETQYF. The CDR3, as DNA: TGTGCCAGCAGCTTGTTGGCGGCAGGGCGGGAGACCCAGTACTTC. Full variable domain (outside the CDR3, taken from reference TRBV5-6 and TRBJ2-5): DAGVTQSPTHLIKTRGQQVTLRCSPKSGHDTVSWYQQALGQGPQFIFQYYEEEERQRGNFPDRFSGHQFPNYSSELNVNALLLGDSALYLCASSLLAAGRETQYFGPGTRLLVL.

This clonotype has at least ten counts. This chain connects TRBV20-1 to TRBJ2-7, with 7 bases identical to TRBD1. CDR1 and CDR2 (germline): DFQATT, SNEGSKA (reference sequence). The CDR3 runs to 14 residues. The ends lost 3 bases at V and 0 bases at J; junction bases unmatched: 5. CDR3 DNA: TGCAGTGCTAGCGGGACAGCCAGCTCCTACGAGCAGTACTTC. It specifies CSASGTASSYEQYF.

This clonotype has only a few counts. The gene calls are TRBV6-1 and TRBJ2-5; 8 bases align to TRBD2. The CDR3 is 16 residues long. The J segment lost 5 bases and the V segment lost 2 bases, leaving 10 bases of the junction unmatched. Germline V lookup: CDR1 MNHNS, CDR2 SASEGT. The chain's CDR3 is CASSENLAGGYETQYF. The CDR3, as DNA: TGTGCCAGCAGTGAAAATTTGGCGGGAGGTTATGAGACCCAGTACTTC.

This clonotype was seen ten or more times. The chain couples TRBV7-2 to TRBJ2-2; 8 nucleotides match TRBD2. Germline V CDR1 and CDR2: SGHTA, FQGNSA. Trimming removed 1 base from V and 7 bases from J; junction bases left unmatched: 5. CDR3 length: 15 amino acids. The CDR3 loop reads CASSLDGRAGGELFF. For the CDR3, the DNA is TGTGCCAGCAGCTTAGACGGGAGGGCCGGCGGGGAGCTGTTTTTT.

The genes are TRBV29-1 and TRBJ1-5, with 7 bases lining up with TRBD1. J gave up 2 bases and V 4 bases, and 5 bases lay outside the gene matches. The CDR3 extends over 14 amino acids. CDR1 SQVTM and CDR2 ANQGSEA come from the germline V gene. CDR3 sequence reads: CSVARGYGNQPQHF. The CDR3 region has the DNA TGCAGCGTTGCCAGGGGGTATGGCAATCAGCCCCAGCATTTT.

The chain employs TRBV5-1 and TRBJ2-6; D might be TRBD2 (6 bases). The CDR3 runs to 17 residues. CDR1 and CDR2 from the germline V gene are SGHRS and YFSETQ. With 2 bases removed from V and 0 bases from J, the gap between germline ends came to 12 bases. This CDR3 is CASSFTGDPSGANVLTF. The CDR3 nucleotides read TGCGCCAGCAGCTTCACGGGGGACCCCTCTGGGGCCAACGTCCTGACTTTC.

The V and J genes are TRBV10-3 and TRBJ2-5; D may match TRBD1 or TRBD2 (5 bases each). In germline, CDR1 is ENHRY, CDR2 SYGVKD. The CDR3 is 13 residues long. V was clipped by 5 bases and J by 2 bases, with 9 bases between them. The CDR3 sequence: CAISPGPQETQYF. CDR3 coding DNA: TGTGCCATCAGTCCGGGACCACAAGAGACCCAGTACTTC.